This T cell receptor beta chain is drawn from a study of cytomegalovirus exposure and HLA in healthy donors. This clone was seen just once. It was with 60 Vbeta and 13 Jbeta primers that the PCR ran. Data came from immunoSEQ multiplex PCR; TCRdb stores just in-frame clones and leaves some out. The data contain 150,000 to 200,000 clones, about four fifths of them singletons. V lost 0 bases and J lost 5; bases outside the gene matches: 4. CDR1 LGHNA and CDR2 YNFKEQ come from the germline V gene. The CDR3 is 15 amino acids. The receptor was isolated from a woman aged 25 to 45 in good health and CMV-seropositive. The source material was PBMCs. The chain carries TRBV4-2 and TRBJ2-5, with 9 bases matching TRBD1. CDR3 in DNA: TGTGCCAGCAGCCAAGATCCGACAGGGGGGGAGACCCAGTACTTC. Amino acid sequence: CASSQDPTGGETQYF.